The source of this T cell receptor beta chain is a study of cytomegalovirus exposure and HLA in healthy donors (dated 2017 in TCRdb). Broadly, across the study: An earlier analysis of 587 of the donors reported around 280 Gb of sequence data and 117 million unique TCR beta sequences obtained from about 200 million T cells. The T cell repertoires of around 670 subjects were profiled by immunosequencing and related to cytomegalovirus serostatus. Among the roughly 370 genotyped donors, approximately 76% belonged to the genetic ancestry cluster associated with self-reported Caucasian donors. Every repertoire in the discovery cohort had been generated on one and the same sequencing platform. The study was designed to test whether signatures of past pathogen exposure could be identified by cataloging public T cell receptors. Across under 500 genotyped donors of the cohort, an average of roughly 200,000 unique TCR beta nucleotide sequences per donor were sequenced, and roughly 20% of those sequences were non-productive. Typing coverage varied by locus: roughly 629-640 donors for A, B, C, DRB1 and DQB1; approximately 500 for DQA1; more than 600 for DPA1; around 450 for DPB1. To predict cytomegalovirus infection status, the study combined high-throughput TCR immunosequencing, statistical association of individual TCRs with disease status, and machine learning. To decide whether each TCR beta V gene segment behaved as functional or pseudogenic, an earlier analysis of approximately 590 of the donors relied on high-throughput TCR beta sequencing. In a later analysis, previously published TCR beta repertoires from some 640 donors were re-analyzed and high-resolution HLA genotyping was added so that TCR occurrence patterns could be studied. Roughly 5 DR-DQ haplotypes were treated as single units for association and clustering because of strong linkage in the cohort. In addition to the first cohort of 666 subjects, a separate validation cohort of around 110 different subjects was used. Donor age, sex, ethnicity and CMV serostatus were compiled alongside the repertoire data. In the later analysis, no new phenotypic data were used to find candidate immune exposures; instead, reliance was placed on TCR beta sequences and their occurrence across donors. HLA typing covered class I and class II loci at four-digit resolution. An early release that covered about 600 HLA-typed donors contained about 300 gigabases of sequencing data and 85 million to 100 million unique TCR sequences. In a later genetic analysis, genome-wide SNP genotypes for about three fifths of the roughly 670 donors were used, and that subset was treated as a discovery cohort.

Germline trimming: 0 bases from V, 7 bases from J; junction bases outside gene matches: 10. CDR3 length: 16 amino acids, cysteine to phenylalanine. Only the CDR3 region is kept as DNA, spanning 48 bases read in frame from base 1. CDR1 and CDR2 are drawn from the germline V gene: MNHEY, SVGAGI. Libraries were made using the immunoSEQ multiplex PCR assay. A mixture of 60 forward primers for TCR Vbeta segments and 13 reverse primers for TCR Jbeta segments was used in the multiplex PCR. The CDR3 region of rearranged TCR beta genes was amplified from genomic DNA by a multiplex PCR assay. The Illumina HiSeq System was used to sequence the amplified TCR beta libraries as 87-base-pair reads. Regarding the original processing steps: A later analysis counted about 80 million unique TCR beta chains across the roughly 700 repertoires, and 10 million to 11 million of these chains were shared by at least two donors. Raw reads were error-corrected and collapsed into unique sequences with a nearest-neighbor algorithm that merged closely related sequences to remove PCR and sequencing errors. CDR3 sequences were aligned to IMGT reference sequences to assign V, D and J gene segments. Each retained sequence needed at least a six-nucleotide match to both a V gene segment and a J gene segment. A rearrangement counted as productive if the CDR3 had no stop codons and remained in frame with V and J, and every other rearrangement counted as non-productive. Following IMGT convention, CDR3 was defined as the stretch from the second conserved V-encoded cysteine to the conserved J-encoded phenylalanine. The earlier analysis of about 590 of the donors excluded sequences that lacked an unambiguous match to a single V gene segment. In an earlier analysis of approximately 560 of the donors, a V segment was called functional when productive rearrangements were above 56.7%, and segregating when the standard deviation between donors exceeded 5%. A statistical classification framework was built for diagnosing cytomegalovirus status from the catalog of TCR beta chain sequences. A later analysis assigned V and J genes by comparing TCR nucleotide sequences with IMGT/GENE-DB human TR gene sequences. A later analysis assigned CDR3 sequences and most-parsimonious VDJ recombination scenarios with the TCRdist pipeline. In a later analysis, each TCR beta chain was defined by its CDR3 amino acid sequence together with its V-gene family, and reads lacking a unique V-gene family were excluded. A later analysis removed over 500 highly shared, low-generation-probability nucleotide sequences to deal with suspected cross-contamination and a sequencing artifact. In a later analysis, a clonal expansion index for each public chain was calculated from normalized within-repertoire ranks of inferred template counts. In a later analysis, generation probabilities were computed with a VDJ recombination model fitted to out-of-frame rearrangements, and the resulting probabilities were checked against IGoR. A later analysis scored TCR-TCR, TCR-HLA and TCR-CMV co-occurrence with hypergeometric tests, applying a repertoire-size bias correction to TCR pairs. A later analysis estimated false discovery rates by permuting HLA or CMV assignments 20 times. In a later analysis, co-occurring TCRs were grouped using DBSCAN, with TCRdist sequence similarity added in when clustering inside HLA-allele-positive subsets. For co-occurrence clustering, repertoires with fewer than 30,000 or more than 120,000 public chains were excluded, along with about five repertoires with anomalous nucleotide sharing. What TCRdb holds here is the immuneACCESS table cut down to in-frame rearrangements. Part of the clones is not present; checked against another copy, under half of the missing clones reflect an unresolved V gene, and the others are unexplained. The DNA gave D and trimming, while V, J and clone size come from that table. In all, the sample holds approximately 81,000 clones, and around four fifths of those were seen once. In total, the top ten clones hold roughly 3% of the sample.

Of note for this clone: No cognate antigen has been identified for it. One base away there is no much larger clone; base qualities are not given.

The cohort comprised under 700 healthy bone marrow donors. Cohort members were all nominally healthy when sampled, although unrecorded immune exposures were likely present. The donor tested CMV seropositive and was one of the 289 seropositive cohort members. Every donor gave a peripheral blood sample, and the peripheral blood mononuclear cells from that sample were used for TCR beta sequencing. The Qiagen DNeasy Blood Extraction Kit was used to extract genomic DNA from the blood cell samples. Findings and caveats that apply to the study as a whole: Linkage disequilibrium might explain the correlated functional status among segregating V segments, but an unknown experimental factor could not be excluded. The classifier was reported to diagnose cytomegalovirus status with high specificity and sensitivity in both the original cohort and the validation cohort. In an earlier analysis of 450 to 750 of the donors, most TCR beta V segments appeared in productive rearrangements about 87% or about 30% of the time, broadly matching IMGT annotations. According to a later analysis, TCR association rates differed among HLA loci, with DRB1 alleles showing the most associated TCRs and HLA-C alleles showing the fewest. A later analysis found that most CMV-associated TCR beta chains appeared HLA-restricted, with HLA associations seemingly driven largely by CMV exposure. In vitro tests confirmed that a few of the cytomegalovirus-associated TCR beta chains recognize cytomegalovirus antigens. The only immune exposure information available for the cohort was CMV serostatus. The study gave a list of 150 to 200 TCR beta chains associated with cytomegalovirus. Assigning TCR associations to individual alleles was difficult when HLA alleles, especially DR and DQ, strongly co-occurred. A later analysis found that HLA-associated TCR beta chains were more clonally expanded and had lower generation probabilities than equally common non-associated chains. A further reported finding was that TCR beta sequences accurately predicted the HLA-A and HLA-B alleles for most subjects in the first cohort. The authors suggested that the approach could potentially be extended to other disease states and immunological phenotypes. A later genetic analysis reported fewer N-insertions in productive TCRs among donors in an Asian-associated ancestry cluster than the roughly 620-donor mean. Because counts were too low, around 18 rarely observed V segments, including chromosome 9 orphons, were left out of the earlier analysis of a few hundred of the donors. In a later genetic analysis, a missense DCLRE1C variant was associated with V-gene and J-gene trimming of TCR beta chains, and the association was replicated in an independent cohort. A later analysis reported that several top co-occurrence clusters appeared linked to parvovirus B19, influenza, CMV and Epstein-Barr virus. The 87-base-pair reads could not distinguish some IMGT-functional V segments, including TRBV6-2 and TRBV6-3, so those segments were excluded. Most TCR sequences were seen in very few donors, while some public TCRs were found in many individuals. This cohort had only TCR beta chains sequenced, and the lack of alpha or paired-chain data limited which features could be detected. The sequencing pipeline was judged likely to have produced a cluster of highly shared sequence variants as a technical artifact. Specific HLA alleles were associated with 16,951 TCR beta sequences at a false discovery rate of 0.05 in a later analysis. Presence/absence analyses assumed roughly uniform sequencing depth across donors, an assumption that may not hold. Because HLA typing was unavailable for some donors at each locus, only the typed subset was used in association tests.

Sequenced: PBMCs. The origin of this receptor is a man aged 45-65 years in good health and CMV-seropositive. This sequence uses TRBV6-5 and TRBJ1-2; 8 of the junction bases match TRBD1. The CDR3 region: CASSYSGQGGKGGYTF. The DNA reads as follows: TGTGCCAGCAGTTACTCAGGACAGGGAGGCAAGGGTGGCTACACCTTC.